This T cell receptor (beta chain) stems from a study of T cell responses to AZD1222 COVID-19 vaccine. Study-level findings and limits: The CD4 TCRs associated with vaccination extended across spike and predominated at 160-218 and 743-854.

This clone was seen more than once but under ten times. Its antigen is unidentified. TCRdb keeps only in-frame clones here, not all; method: immunoSEQ multiplex PCR. The sample holds 140,000 to 150,000 clones, 85% to 95% seen once. The CDR3 sequence is 14 residues long. The V end lost 1 base, the J end lost 2 bases, and 6 bases lay between the germline ends. The germline V gene encodes CDR1 LNHNV and CDR2 YYDKDF (reference sequence). This TCR was recovered from an adult in good health. The sequencing used peripheral blood, collected on day 0 of AZD1222 vaccination. The chain is built from TRBV15 and TRBJ1-5; D gene ambiguous. As DNA, the CDR3 is TGTGCCACCAGCAGAGTTCCAGGCAATCAGCCCCAGCATTTT. Translation: CATSRVPGNQPQHF.